One and the same sample provided the 15 T cell receptor beta chains below, sequenced in a study of T-cell reconstitution after alpha-beta-depleted transplantation in children. Using unique molecular identifiers, the investigators prepared the TCRbeta library. From the PCR reads, TCRdb called clonotypes with MiXCR, one entry per CDR3 protein. The table includes 250,000 to 400,000 distinct CDR3 sequences, 20% to 30% detected once. Sequencing used PBMCs, mostly from graft donor cells, obtained 180 days after TCRalphabeta/CD19-depleted stem cell transplant. Receptors were obtained from a male patient between 5 and 17 years old who had a stem cell transplant for acute lymphoblastic leukemia, so the T cells may come from the graft donor.

The chain recombines TRBV29-1 with TRBJ2-1, with a tentative D call TRBD2 (5 bases). The CDR3 consists of 12 residues. Germline V gene sequence: CDR1 SQVTM, CDR2 ANQGSEA. V was trimmed by 3 bases and J by 6 bases, leaving 9 bases between them. The CDR3 spells CSVDHRGNEQFF. The CDR3, as DNA: TGCAGCGTTGATCATCGGGGCAATGAGCAGTTCTTC.

This clonotype was seen only a few times. The chain carries TRBV4-2 and TRBJ2-7; D is possibly TRBD1 or TRBD2 (5 bases each). Germline-derived CDR1 and CDR2 are LGHNA and YNFKEQ. The CDR3 consists of 14 residues. V was cut by 1 base and J by 2 bases, with 9 bases left in between. CDR3 nucleotide sequence: TGTGCCAGCAGCCAAGGAAGGGACCCCTACGAGCAGTACTTC. Protein: CASSQGRDPYEQYF.

This chain uses TRBV29-1 with TRBJ2-1, with a weak D call TRBD1 (5 bases). The V gene's germline CDR1 is SQVTM and CDR2 ANQGSEA. This CDR3 is 13 amino acids long. Between the trimmed V and J ends, which lost 4 bases and 11 bases, there was a span of 18 bases. The CDR3 here is CSVAGQGANKQFF. The CDR3 DNA reads TGCAGCGTTGCTGGTCAGGGTGCGAATAAGCAGTTCTTC.

This clonotype was observed a handful of times. This rearrangement joins TRBV29-1 to TRBJ1-2, with D possibly matching TRBD1 (5 bases). The CDR3 extends over 13 amino acids. CDR1 and CDR2 from the germline V gene are SQVTM and ANQGSEA. V dropped 4 bases and J dropped 1 base, with 10 bases sitting between them. The CDR3 sequence: CSVGVGVNYGYTF. DNA of the CDR3: TGCAGCGTTGGGGTGGGGGTTAACTATGGCTACACCTTC.

The genes are TRBV20-1 and TRBJ2-1; 11 positions match TRBD2. This CDR3 spans 19 amino acids. Germline trimming cut 1 base from V and 12 bases from J; bases unmatched to any gene: 23. CDR1 and CDR2 (germline): DFQATT, SNEGSKA (reference sequence). The CDR3 spells CSARGSVYKLAGVKIPQFF. CDR3 nucleotides: TGCAGTGCTAGAGGATCCGTTTACAAACTAGCGGGAGTCAAAATCCCGCAGTTCTTC.

A few counts support this clonotype. The genes are TRBV20-1 and TRBJ1-1; D is unclear. The CDR3 has 11 residues. The V end was cut by 6 bases, the J end by 12 bases, with 17 bases between. Germline lookup yields CDR1 DFQATT and CDR2 SNEGSKA (reference sequence). The CDR3 region is CSASQGRASFF. For the CDR3, the DNA is TGCAGTGCCTCCCAAGGGAGGGCGTCTTTCTTT.

This chain links TRBV12-3 or TRBV12-4 with TRBJ1-1, with a weak D call TRBD1 (5 bases). The CDR3 consists of 15 residues. V was pared by 8 bases and J by 2 bases, with 18 bases between. DNA of the CDR3: TGTGCCAGCCCGGGCCCTAGGAGGGGAAACACTGAAGCTTTCTTT. It yields the protein CASPGPRRGNTEAFF.

At least ten counts were recorded for this clonotype. This chain uses TRBV29-1 with TRBJ2-2, with D perhaps given as TRBD1 or TRBD2 (5 bases each). Germline CDR1 and CDR2: SQVTM and ANQGSEA. Trimming left V 6 bases short and J 5 bases short, with 19 bases between. The CDR3 sequence is 15 residues long. The CDR3 is CSVRDLGGETGELFF. The CDR3 coding sequence is TGCAGCGTGAGGGACCTAGGCGGCGAGACCGGGGAGCTGTTTTTT.

J is TRBJ2-4 and V is TRBV15; D is unresolved. CDR3 size: 15 residues. V was trimmed by 5 bases and J by 1 base, leaving 12 bases between them. From germline, CDR1 is LNHNV and CDR2 YYDKDF (reference sequence). Here the CDR3 DNA reads TGTGCCACCAGCGACCTATCCGACGCCAAAAACATTCAGTACTTC. It specifies CATSDLSDAKNIQYF.

V is TRBV6-1 and J is TRBJ1-2; D might be TRBD1 (6 bases). The CDR3 extends over 17 amino acids. V was pared by 7 bases and J by 1 base, with 22 bases between. Germline CDR1 MNHNS, CDR2 SASEGT. The CDR3 sequence: CASIEVGGGGHNYGYTF. For the CDR3, the DNA is TGTGCCAGCATCGAAGTCGGAGGGGGGGGGCATAACTATGGCTACACCTTC.

This chain uses TRBV12-3 or TRBV12-4 with TRBJ2-1; 8 positions match TRBD1. The J segment lost 0 bases and the V segment lost 5 bases, leaving 3 bases of the junction unmatched. CDR3 size: 15 residues. The CDR3 is CASSPTGVSYNEQFF. DNA of the CDR3: TGTGCCAGCAGTCCGACAGGGGTCTCCTACAATGAGCAGTTCTTC.

This clonotype has at least ten counts. The V and J genes are TRBV12-3 or TRBV12-4 and TRBJ2-2; the D gene is possibly TRBD2 (6 bases). The CDR3 consists of 16 residues. Between the trimmed V and J ends, which lost 5 bases and 5 bases, there was a span of 18 bases. Written as DNA, the CDR3 is TGTGCCAGCAGTCTACTTAGCGGAGGGATGACCGGGGAGCTGTTTTTT. Residues: CASSLLSGGMTGELFF.

This clonotype came up a few times. This chain connects TRBV6-5 to TRBJ2-5; D ambiguous. Germline CDR1 and CDR2: MNHEY and SVGAGI. The germline V and J ends were trimmed by 2 bases and 2 bases, with 6 bases remaining between them. This CDR3 comprises 13 residues. CDR3 sequence (DNA): TGTGCCAGCAGTTACGGTGGGCAAGAGACCCAGTACTTC. Translated: CASSYGGQETQYF.

The genes are TRBV5-1 and TRBJ2-2; 7 bases agree with TRBD2. This CDR3 contains 14 residues. Germline loops: CDR1 SGHRS, CDR2 YFSETQ. Trimming took 2 bases from V and 4 from J; bases not matched to a gene: 2. The CDR3 sequence is CASSFWEGTGELFF. The CDR3 bases are TGCGCCAGCAGCTTCTGGGAGGGCACCGGGGAGCTGTTTTTT.

V gene TRBV6-2 or TRBV6-3 combines with J gene TRBJ2-7, with D uncertain. This CDR3 is 12 amino acids long. CDR1 is MNHEY, CDR2 SVGEGT, per germline. V was trimmed by 8 bases and J by 6 bases, leaving 14 bases between them. The chain's CDR3 is CASATIQFEQYF. DNA of the CDR3: TGTGCCAGCGCAACTATTCAGTTCGAGCAGTACTTC.